What follows are 12 T cell receptor beta chains derived from one specimen sequenced in a study of Graves' ophthalmopathy and Graves' hyperthyroidism. As the template, RNA transcripts were used to amplify TCR beta CDR3 regions. An initial RT-PCR round employing HTBI primers preceded a second-round multiplex PCR. TCRdb reprocessed the multiplex PCR reads with MiXCR, giving one entry per CDR3 protein. The sample comprises hundreds of thousands of distinct CDR3 sequences, around a fifth of which are singletons, and 2.5% to 3.5% rests with the top ten. Sample: peripheral blood. These receptors all stem from a young woman with stable Graves' hyperthyroidism.

This clonotype was seen a single time. CDR3 nucleotides: TGTGCCAGCAGTGAAGCGATCCTAGCGGGGGAAGAGACCCAGTACTTC. Amino acid sequence: CASSEAILAGEETQYF. The gene calls are TRBV6-1 and TRBJ2-5; 10 positions agree with TRBD2. This CDR3 is built from 16 residues. Germline loops: CDR1 MNHNS, CDR2 SASEGT. J gave up 3 bases and V 0 bases, and 4 bases lay outside the gene matches.

This clonotype has at least ten counts. CDR3 DNA sequence: TGTGCCAGCAGTTTGAGGGTCCGGCCCCAGCATTTT. As protein: CASSLRVRPQHF. V gene TRBV28 combines with J gene TRBJ1-5; no firm D call. The CDR3 length is 12 residues. Germline V gene sequence: CDR1 MDHEN, CDR2 SYDVKM. Between the trimmed V and J ends, which lost 3 bases and 9 bases, there was a span of 9 bases.

This clonotype was recorded many times. The V and J genes are TRBV7-8 and TRBJ2-7; 8 bases match TRBD2. Germline loops: CDR1 SGHVS, CDR2 FQNEAQ. This CDR3 is built from 14 residues. The junction had 8 bases not matched to a gene; V was cut back by 5 bases and J by 5 bases. CDR3 in DNA: TGTGCCAGCAGCGCGCGGGAGGCTCGCGACGAGCAGTACTTC. It encodes CASSAREARDEQYF.

This clonotype showed up many times. This rearrangement joins TRBV13 to TRBJ2-7; 8 nucleotides line up with TRBD2. The CDR3 extends over 14 amino acids. The V segment lost 0 bases and the J segment 7 bases; nucleotides outside the gene matches: 5. Germline loops: CDR1 PRHDT, CDR2 FYEKMQ (reference sequence). This CDR3 is CASSLGGRVGEQYF. DNA of the CDR3: TGTGCCAGCAGCTTAGGCGGGAGGGTAGGGGAGCAGTACTTC.

Points on this clonotype: The CDR3 does not end in the conserved phenylalanine or tryptophan, so this is likely a read error. V and J are TRBV11-3 and TRBJ2-7; 11 positions agree with TRBD2. This CDR3 spans 15 amino acids. The germline CDR1 and CDR2 sequences are SGHNT and YENEEA. The V segment lost 5 bases and the J segment 2 bases; nucleotides outside the gene matches: 5. CDR3 in amino acids: CASSEHSGRAYEQYS. CDR3 DNA: TGTGCCAGCAGCGAACATAGCGGGAGGGCCTACGAGCAGTACTCC.

The V call is TRBV3-1, the J call TRBJ1-2, with D uncertain. The germline gives CDR1 LGHDT, CDR2 YNNKEL (reference sequence). Trimming pared 0 bases from V and 4 bases from J, leaving 15 bases between. This CDR3 has 16 residues. CDR3 DNA: TGTGCCAGCAGCCAAGATTCGTTGAGTGCGGCCTATGGCTACACCTTC. This sequence encodes CASSQDSLSAAYGYTF.

Many counts were recorded for this clonotype. The chain combines TRBV18 with TRBJ2-5; 7 bases map to TRBD2. Germline-derived CDR1 and CDR2 are KGHSH and LQKENI. The CDR3 spans 15 residues. With 8 bases clipped from V and 5 bases from J, the junction kept 14 bases outside the gene matches. CDR3 protein: CASRAGTQDGETQYF. The CDR3 bases are TGTGCCAGCCGAGCGGGGACTCAGGACGGTGAGACCCAGTACTTC.

The chain carries TRBV12-3 or TRBV12-4 and TRBJ2-3, with 8 positions matching TRBD2. CDR3 size: 15 residues. V lost 2 bases, J lost 4 bases, and 5 bases stayed unmatched. Written as DNA, the CDR3 is TGTGCCAGCAGTTTAAGCGGGAGTATCTCAGATACGCAGTATTTT. It codes for CASSLSGSISDTQYF.

This clonotype was counted many times. The chain recombines TRBV6-5 with TRBJ1-2; D gene unclear. Germline CDR1 MNHEY, CDR2 SVGAGI. V gave up 0 bases and J gave up 4 bases, with 6 bases separating them. The CDR3 sequence is 13 residues long. DNA of the CDR3: TGTGCCAGCAGTTACTCCAGGAGCTATGGCTACACCTTC. Translation: CASSYSRSYGYTF.

This clonotype was seen repeatedly, ten times or more. At one end, the junction sequence differs from germline, possibly due to a read error. The chain carries TRBV28 and TRBJ2-4; TRBD1 matches at 11 bases. From germline, CDR1 is MDHEN and CDR2 SYDVKM. The CDR3 is 16 residues long. CDR3 loop: CASGAWTGGMRDIKYF. CDR3 nucleotides: TGTGCCAGCGGGGCCTGGACAGGGGGCATGAGGGACATTAAGTACTTC.

This clonotype was counted ten times or more. An end of the junction does not agree with germline; a read error may underlie this. This rearrangement joins TRBV2 to TRBJ2-5; D possibly uses TRBD1 or TRBD2 (5 bases each). Germline CDR1 is SNHLY and CDR2 is FYNNEI. The CDR3 spans 11 residues. The CDR3 nucleotides read TGTGCCAGCAGTGCCTGGGACCGGAAAGACTTC. It encodes CASSAWDRKDF.

This clonotype was recorded many times. This chain links TRBV29-1 with TRBJ2-4; 7 bases map to TRBD1. The CDR3 spans 15 residues. The germline V gene has CDR1 SQVTM and CDR2 ANQGSEA. J lost 0 bases, V lost 5 bases, and 7 bases had no gene match. The CDR3 DNA sequence: TGCAGCGTTCAAGGGGGACAGCTAGCCAAAAACATTCAGTACTTC. It encodes CSVQGGQLAKNIQYF.